Sequencing of this T cell receptor (beta chain) was carried out in a study of cytomegalovirus exposure and HLA in healthy donors. Study-level information: Unique TCRs from HLA-typed donors, 65 million to 85 million of them, were held in an early data release.

V shed 6 bases, J shed 1 base, and the junction held 8 bases outside the gene matches. CDR3 size: 16 residues. The germline V gene has CDR1 SNHLY and CDR2 FYNNEI. Study observations and caveats: About 87% or about 30% of the time was how often most TCR beta V segments were productive, according to an earlier analysis. The authors later found HLA-associated TCR beta chains more clonally expanded than equally common others. Using a false discovery rate of 0.05, a later analysis showed that approximately 16,000 TCR beta sequences were associated with HLA alleles.

This clone was counted between two and nine times. Its cognate antigen is unknown. PCR primers comprised 60 Vbeta and 13 Jbeta primers. TCRdb keeps only in-frame clones here, not all; method: immunoSEQ multiplex PCR. The repertoire consists of approximately 170,000 clones, with approximately 78% occurring once and the leading ten covering about 0.76%. V usage is TRBV2 and J usage is TRBJ2-2; TRBD1 matches 7 bases. Specimen: PBMCs. This receptor was obtained from a woman between 18 and 29 years old in good health and CMV-seronegative. The DNA for the CDR3 is TGTGCCAGCAGAGATTCTAGACAGGGGAACACCGGGGAGCTGTTTTTT. It translates to CASRDSRQGNTGELFF.